A selection of T cell receptor beta chains follows, all from one sample in a study of CD8+ T cells in alopecia areata. Sequencing was performed with immunoSEQ multiplex PCR; in TCRdb, only in-frame clones are kept and a portion is missing. The sample holds 150,000 to 200,000 clones, 58% seen once. This sample comprised CD4+ T cells sorted from blood, obtained at week 24, from a patient treated with tofacitinib. The receptors were gathered from a human donor with alopecia areata. Each CDR3 is given with its conserved first and last residue. The D gene is left open where the match is weak. Clone size is stated in some rows and not others, as once, few, many or a class when expanded.

d_call,j_call,v_call,clone_size,cdr3_nt,cdr3_aa
NA,TRBJ2-5,TRBV7-2,NA,TGTGCCAGCAGCTTAAGGGCAGGGGCTGAAGAGACCCAGTACTTC,CASSLRAGAEETQYF
TRBD1,TRBJ2-5,TRBV5-1,once,TGCGCCAGCAGCCTGACAGGGCAACAACAAGAGACCCAGTACTTC,CASSLTGQQQETQYF
NA,TRBJ2-5,TRBV10-3,few,TGTGCCATCAGTGAGTCGGGCGTAGAAGAGACCCAGTACTTC,CAISESGVEETQYF
TRBD2,TRBJ2-7,TRBV27,NA,TGTGCCAGCGGCCCACTCGGGAGGGACCTCTCCTACGAGCAGTACTTC,CASGPLGRDLSYEQYF
TRBD1,TRBJ2-6,TRBV9,NA,TGTGCCAGCAGCTCAGGACAGGTTGGCTCTGGGGCCAACGTCCTGACTTTC,CASSSGQVGSGANVLTF
TRBD2,TRBJ2-7,TRBV5-1,NA,TGCGCCAGCAGCTCGACTAGCGGAGACTACGAGCAGTACTTC,CASSSTSGDYEQYF
TRBD2,TRBJ2-1,TRBV27,NA,TGTGCCAGCAGCCACTCCCGGGGGGACAATGAGCAGTTCTTC,CASSHSRGDNEQFF
NA,TRBJ1-2,TRBV19,few,TGTGCCAGTAGTGCGAACCGGGACATTAACTATGGCTACACCTTC,CASSANRDINYGYTF
NA,TRBJ1-2,TRBV7-9,NA,TGTGCCAGCAGCTTAGTGGCGGATACCCACTATGGCTACACCTTC,CASSLVADTHYGYTF
NA,TRBJ2-3,TRBV4-2,NA,TGTGCCAGCAGCCAAGATGCCGGCACAGATACGCAGTATTTT,CASSQDAGTDTQYF
NA,TRBJ2-3,TRBV30,NA,TGTGCCTGGAGTGGGGCGGGGACCACAGATACGCAGTATTTT,CAWSGAGTTDTQYF
NA,TRBJ1-1,TRBV29-1,NA,TGCAGCGTAGGGGAAACTGAAGCTTTCTTT,CSVGETEAFF
NA,TRBJ1-3,TRBV29-1,NA,TGCAGCGCTGTACCCAGGGGATTTGATGGAAACACCATATATTTT,CSAVPRGFDGNTIYF
NA,TRBJ2-1,TRBV7-9,NA,TGTGCCAGCAGCTCCGGAACAGGGCACAATGAGCAGTTCTTC,CASSSGTGHNEQFF
NA,TRBJ2-7,TRBV20-1,NA,TGCAGTGCTAGCAGGAGCTACGAGCAGTACTTC,CSASRSYEQYF
NA,TRBJ2-4,TRBV27,NA,TGTGCCAGCAGTCCCCTTCTGGCAGGGACTCTCAAAAACATTCAGTACTTC,CASSPLLAGTLKNIQYF